This TCR beta chain came from a study of OX40 agonist ivuxolimab in advanced cancers. Study results and limitations: Relative to CD4+, CD8+ T cells held more expanded clones on average.

The data were produced by immunoSEQ multiplex PCR, yet TCRdb's version contains in-frame clones alone and is incomplete. The top ten hold under 2% of the sample, which has about 85,000 clones, approximately 86% seen once. In this sample, this clone turned up once. The antigen remains unidentified. This clonotype originated in an adult with an advanced solid tumor such as melanoma, head and neck, liver or kidney cancer. The specimen was CD4+ or CD8+ T cells sorted from blood, collected in a trial of the OX40 agonist ivuxolimab.

Written as DNA, the CDR3 is TGTGCCAGCAGCTCTGGGGGGGCAGGGCCCCCCTCCTACGAGCAGTACTTC. It yields the protein CASSSGGAGPPSYEQYF. The chain recombines TRBV5-4 with TRBJ2-7, with a possible D match to TRBD2 (7 bases). The germline V gene has CDR1 SGHNT and CDR2 YYREEE (reference sequence). This CDR3 spans 17 amino acids. Trimming stripped 3 bases from V and 0 bases from J, with 19 bases between. The complete variable domain, with remaining parts taken from reference TRBV5-4 and TRBJ2-7, reads ETGVTQSPTHLIKTRGQQVTLRCSSQSGHNTVSWYQQALGQGPQFIFQYYREEENGRGNFPPRFSGLQFPNYSSELNVNALELDDSALYLCASSSGGAGPPSYEQYFGPGTRLTVT.